Shown below are 25 T cell receptor beta chains from a single sample sequenced in a study of blood T cell repertoires in COVID-19. TCRdb's copy holds only in-frame clones and misses some; the assay was immunoSEQ multiplex PCR. The table has about 170,000 clones, 65% to 80% seen once. Sequencing used PBMCs or T cells enriched from blood (not recorded which). Receptors were obtained from a woman aged 70-85 years in a cohort exposed to, infected with or recovered from COVID-19 (not recorded which).

The sample holds many counts of this clone. J is TRBJ1-2 and V is TRBV7-9; D is uncertain. Per the germline V gene, CDR1 is SEHNR and CDR2 is FQNEAQ (reference sequence). The germline V and J ends were trimmed by 5 bases and 3 bases, with 13 bases remaining between them. This CDR3 comprises 14 residues. CDR3 bases: TGTGCCAGCAGCCCAGCAGGCACTTACTATGGCTACACCTTC. Translation gives CASSPAGTYYGYTF.

This chain connects TRBV27 to TRBJ2-1; 7 bases are shared with TRBD2. The CDR3 has 15 amino acids. Germline V gene data show CDR1 as MNHEY and CDR2 as SMNVEV (reference sequence). Losses at the gene ends were 3 bases for V and 7 bases for J; bases not matched to a gene: 9. Here the CDR3 reads CASSFGGSGKNEQFF. The CDR3 DNA is TGTGCCAGCAGTTTTGGCGGGAGTGGAAAAAATGAGCAGTTCTTC.

V usage is TRBV6-2 or TRBV6-3 and J usage is TRBJ2-1; the match to TRBD2 covers 12 bases. From germline, CDR1 is MNHEY and CDR2 SVGEGT. CDR3 size: 19 residues. The junction had 11 bases not matched to a gene; V was cut back by 4 bases and J by 1 base. The DNA of the CDR3 is TGTGCCAGCAGTTCCCCGAGACTAGCGGGAGTCGGGTCCTACAATGAGCAGTTCTTC. Its translation: CASSSPRLAGVGSYNEQFF.

The chain is built from TRBV5-1 and TRBJ2-7; possible D gene TRBD2, 6 bases. CDR3 size: 15 residues. Per the germline V gene, CDR1 is SGHRS and CDR2 is YFSETQ. V was trimmed by 0 bases and J by 4 bases, leaving 14 bases between them. The DNA for the CDR3 is TGCGCCAGCAGCTTGGACGGGAGAGCGATTTACGAGCAGTACTTC. Translating it yields CASSLDGRAIYEQYF.

This sequence joins TRBV15 and TRBJ1-2, with 9 bases aligning to TRBD1. The V gene end was trimmed by 6 bases and the J gene end by 2 bases; junction bases not matched to a gene: 7. The CDR3 runs 15 residues. The germline CDR1 and CDR2 sequences are LNHNV and YYDKDF (reference sequence). In DNA form, the CDR3 reads TGTGCCACCAGTTCGGGACAGGGACTAAACTATGGCTACACCTTC. As protein: CATSSGQGLNYGYTF. The variable domain in full, with the rest retrieved from reference TRBV15 and TRBJ1-2, is DAMVIQNPRYQVTQFGKPVTLSCSQTLNHNVMYWYQQKSSQAPKLLFHYYDKDFNNEADTPDNFQSRRPNTSFCFLDIRSPGLGDTAMYLCATSSGQGLNYGYTFGSGTRLTVV.

There are a few counts of this clone. This sequence joins TRBV6-1 and TRBJ2-3, with TRBD2 identical over 11 bases. V was pared by 2 bases and J by 4 bases, with 5 bases of the junction left unmatched. Germline lookup yields CDR1 MNHNS and CDR2 SASEGT. CDR3 size: 16 residues. CDR3 DNA: TGTGCCAGCAGTGAACGACTAGCGGGATATCCAGATACGCAGTATTTT. Encoded protein: CASSERLAGYPDTQYF.

The rearrangement joins TRBV5-4 to TRBJ1-1, with a possible D match to TRBD1 (6 bases). The CDR3 sequence is 15 residues long. The V end lost 0 bases, the J end lost 2 bases, and 11 bases lay between the germline ends. Germline V gene data show CDR1 as SGHNT and CDR2 as YYREEE (reference sequence). The DNA for the CDR3 is TGTGCCAGCAGCTTGGGTGGCAGGGGCAACACTGAAGCTTTCTTT. Its protein product is CASSLGGRGNTEAFF.

The chain combines TRBV3-1 (or the pseudogene TRBV3-2) with TRBJ1-2; the D gene is possibly TRBD1 (6 bases). V shed 6 bases and J shed 7 bases, with 24 bases lying between them. CDR1 and CDR2 from the germline V gene are LGHDT and YNNKEL (reference sequence). The CDR3 contains 16 residues. This CDR3 is CASSRWTQGSNSGYTF. The CDR3 coding sequence is TGTGCCAGCAGTCGCTGGACTCAGGGGAGTAATTCTGGCTACACCTTC.

This clone appeared once. V and J are TRBV6-6 and TRBJ1-2; D ambiguous. CDR1 MNHNY and CDR2 SVGAGI come from the germline V gene (reference sequence). CDR3 length: 12 residues. V lost 4 bases to trimming and J lost 8 bases, with 11 bases between them. The CDR3: CASSFGVGGYTF. CDR3 DNA: TGTGCCAGCAGTTTCGGGGTCGGAGGCTACACCTTC.

In this sample, this clone turned up once. The rearrangement links TRBV2 to TRBJ1-1, with D possibly matching TRBD1 (6 bases). The CDR3 is 14 residues long. Germline V CDR1 and CDR2: SNHLY, FYNNEI. The germline V and J ends were trimmed by 6 bases and 0 bases, with 11 bases remaining between them. Written as DNA, the CDR3 is TGTGCCAGCAGGCCCACAGGGATGAACACTGAAGCTTTCTTT. Translation: CASRPTGMNTEAFF.

This clone is a singleton in its sample. The chain combines TRBV19 with TRBJ2-7; TRBD1 matches 9 bases. The CDR3 has 14 residues. Germline trimming cut 5 bases from V and 5 bases from J; bases unmatched to any gene: 7. Germline V gene data show CDR1 as LNHDA and CDR2 as SQIVND (reference sequence). The CDR3 DNA reads TGTGCCAGTAGTTTGGGACAGGGATCCCACGAGCAGTACTTC. Its protein product is CASSLGQGSHEQYF.

This clone was seen a few times. The genes are TRBV9 and TRBJ2-1; D is perhaps TRBD2 (5 bases). Germline V lookup: CDR1 SGDLS, CDR2 YYNGEE. The V end was cut by 4 bases, the J end by 1 base, with 15 bases between. This CDR3 has 16 amino acids. The DNA of the CDR3 is TGTGCCAGCAGCCAACACTCCGGGATATCCTACAATGAGCAGTTCTTC. It translates to CASSQHSGISYNEQFF.

The chain links TRBV11-2 to TRBJ2-7, with TRBD2 identical over 12 bases. Germline assignment: CDR1 SGHAT and CDR2 FQNNGV. Trimming took 6 bases from V and 4 from J; bases not matched to a gene: 10. The CDR3 covers 16 residues. The CDR3 region is CASRSTSGSRLYEQYF. CDR3 DNA sequence: TGTGCCAGCAGATCGACTAGCGGGAGTCGGCTATACGAGCAGTACTTC.

The genes are TRBV10-1 and TRBJ2-7; D may be TRBD2 (6 bases). CDR1 and CDR2 from the germline V gene are WNHNN and SYGVQD (reference sequence). Trimming left V 6 bases short and J 5 bases short, with 17 bases between. The CDR3 runs 14 residues. In nucleotides, the CDR3 is TGCGCCAGCAGAGAAGGGCCAGCGGGCCACGAGCAGTACTTC. Translation: CASREGPAGHEQYF.

This chain links TRBV2 with TRBJ2-7; TRBD1 agrees at 7 bases. The J segment lost 6 bases and the V segment lost 7 bases, leaving 3 bases of the junction unmatched. The CDR3 is made up of 11 amino acids. Looked up from germline, CDR1 is SNHLY and CDR2 is FYNNEI. The CDR3 DNA follows: TGTGCCAGCACTACAGGGGTCGAGCAGTACTTC. This encodes CASTTGVEQYF.

The CDR3 region has the DNA TGCGCCAGCAGCTCCGACTTTACCTACAATGAGCAGTTCTTC. Translated: CASSSDFTYNEQFF. V is TRBV5-1 and J is TRBJ2-1; no clear D gene. The germline V and J ends were trimmed by 3 bases and 2 bases, with 9 bases remaining between them. The CDR3 spans 14 residues. Germline V gives CDR1 SGHRS, CDR2 YFSETQ.

The table lists this clone with a count of one. This chain uses TRBV7-2 with TRBJ1-5, with TRBD1 as a possible D gene (6 bases). Trimming left V 6 bases short and J 4 bases short, with 16 bases between. From germline, CDR1 is SGHTA and CDR2 FQGNSA. The CDR3 has 15 residues. The CDR3 DNA sequence: TGTGCCAGCAGTCGCGGCGGGGGCCTAAATCAGCCCCAGCATTTT. Translation: CASSRGGGLNQPQHF. Using reference TRBV7-2 and TRBJ1-5 for the parts outside the CDR3, the full variable domain is GAGVSQSPSNKVTEKGKDVELRCDPISGHTALYWYRQSLGQGLEFLIYFQGNSAPDKSGLPSDRFSAERTGGSVSTLTIQRTQQEDSAVYLCASSRGGGLNQPQHFGDGTRLSIL.

This clone was seen only once. The chain carries TRBV12-3 or TRBV12-4 and TRBJ2-7; D is undetermined. Trimming pared 3 bases from V and 2 bases from J, leaving 5 bases between. CDR3 size: 12 residues. The CDR3, as DNA: TGTGCCAGCAGTTTGAAGCCCTACGAGCAGTACTTC. As protein: CASSLKPYEQYF.

This clone was seen only a few times. The genes are TRBV27 and TRBJ2-2; TRBD2 agrees at 7 bases. This CDR3 region has 17 residues. From germline, CDR1 is MNHEY and CDR2 SMNVEV (reference sequence). After removal of 5 bases from V and 2 bases from J, the junction contained 11 bases not matched to a gene. CDR3 nucleotides: TGTGCCAGCAGTGCAAAGGGGAGACTAGCCAACACCGGGGAGCTGTTTTTT. Its protein product is CASSAKGRLANTGELFF.

This chain joins TRBV9 and TRBJ2-1, with D perhaps TRBD2 (5 bases). The V end was cut by 4 bases, the J end by 9 bases, with 26 bases between. Germline V gives CDR1 SGDLS, CDR2 YYNGEE. This CDR3 spans 17 amino acids. This CDR3 is CASSFGRISSSYGEQFF. CDR3 in DNA: TGTGCCAGCAGCTTCGGACGCATCTCTAGCTCCTATGGTGAGCAGTTCTTC.

The chain is built from TRBV3-1 (or the pseudogene TRBV3-2) and TRBJ2-7, with 9 bases aligning to TRBD2. From germline, CDR1 is LGHDT and CDR2 YNNKEL (reference sequence). The CDR3 runs to 16 residues. After removal of 2 bases from V and 2 bases from J, the junction contained 7 bases not matched to a gene. The CDR3 region has the DNA TGTGCCAGCAGCCAATCTCGGGCTAGCGGGACCTACGAGCAGTACTTC. This codes for CASSQSRASGTYEQYF.

This clone was detected once. This chain joins TRBV10-3 and TRBJ1-2; weak D call: TRBD1 (6 bases). The germline V and J ends were trimmed by 4 bases and 8 bases, with 11 bases remaining between them. The CDR3 is made up of 12 amino acids. CDR1 and CDR2 (germline): ENHRY, SYGVKD. CDR3 sequence (DNA): TGTGCCATCAGTGCGACAGACAGGGGCTACACCTTC. It yields the protein CAISATDRGYTF.

This clone is a singleton in its sample. The chain combines TRBV24-1 with TRBJ2-5; 13 bases align to TRBD2. This CDR3 spans 16 amino acids. CDR1 is KGHDR, CDR2 SFDVKD, per germline. V lost 6 bases and J lost 3; bases outside the gene matches: 6. As DNA, the CDR3 is TGTGCCACCAGTCCCGCGGGACTAGCGGGAAAAGAGACCCAGTACTTC. Amino acids: CATSPAGLAGKETQYF.

This clone was found a few times. J is TRBJ2-7 and V is TRBV18; D is undetermined. Trimming removed 1 base from V and 4 bases from J, with 11 bases in between. This CDR3 comprises 14 residues. Germline V gene data show CDR1 as KGHSH and CDR2 as LQKENI. Here the CDR3 reads CASSPLPGQYEQYF. CDR3 nucleotide sequence: TGTGCCAGCTCACCACTTCCAGGCCAGTACGAGCAGTACTTC.

This clone occurred a few times. The J gene is TRBJ1-1, the V gene TRBV27; D unresolved. CDR1 and CDR2 (germline): MNHEY, SMNVEV (reference sequence). The CDR3 runs 13 residues. V lost 4 bases and J lost 1, with 7 bases in between. DNA of the CDR3: TGTGCCAGCAGTTCCGACAAGAACACTGAAGCTTTCTTT. Protein sequence: CASSSDKNTEAFF.